What follows are 6 T cell receptor beta chains derived from one specimen sequenced in a study of blood T cell repertoires in COVID-19. Using immunoSEQ multiplex PCR, the repertoire was profiled, and TCRdb retains in-frame clones only, with some absent. Seen here are 20,000 to 30,000 clones, approximately 80% observed once, and the top ten hold about 6.5%. Specimen: peripheral blood. Every receptor here comes from a man in his sixties or seventies with acute or convalescent COVID-19.

The rearrangement uses TRBV29-1 and TRBJ2-2; 8 bases match TRBD1. Germline lookup yields CDR1 SQVTM and CDR2 ANQGSEA. The CDR3 runs 16 residues. Germline trimming cut 5 bases from V and 1 base from J; bases unmatched to any gene: 9. CDR3 sequence: CSVRGRGTGNTGELFF. As DNA, the CDR3 is TGCAGCGTTAGAGGACGCGGGACAGGGAACACCGGGGAGCTGTTTTTT.

The sample holds a few counts of this clone. The chain has TRBV7-2 and TRBJ2-1, with TRBD2 matching 9 bases. This CDR3 has 16 residues. V dropped 6 bases and J dropped 6; count of bases not matched to a gene: 12. CDR1 is SGHTA and CDR2 is FQGNSA in the germline V gene. Here the CDR3 reads CASRPPLAGRRNEQFF. CDR3 in DNA: TGTGCCAGCAGACCCCCCCTAGCGGGGAGGCGCAATGAGCAGTTCTTC.

This clone was observed a handful of times. The chain recombines TRBV19 with TRBJ1-5; 7 bases are a match to TRBD1. Per germline, CDR1 LNHDA and CDR2 SQIVND (reference sequence). With V trimmed by 9 bases and J by 3 bases, 11 bases remained unmatched. The CDR3 totals 15 residues. In nucleotides, the CDR3 is TGTGCCAGCACGAACAGGGGAGGTAACAATCAGCCCCAGCATTTT. Translation gives CASTNRGGNNQPQHF.

In DNA form, the CDR3 reads TGTGCCAGCAGTTTTTCTCTTTTTGAGCCCCAGCATTTT. Its translation: CASSFSLFEPQHF. This chain links TRBV12-3 or TRBV12-4 with TRBJ1-5; D is ambiguous. Trimming cost V 3 bases and J 8 bases, with 11 bases left between them. The CDR3 runs 13 residues.

This clone occurred a few times. The chain is built from TRBV5-1 and TRBJ1-3; the match to TRBD1 covers 8 bases. V shed 4 bases and J 0 bases; nucleotides not matched to a gene: 9. The V gene's germline CDR1 is SGHRS and CDR2 YFSETQ. This CDR3 comprises 17 residues. The CDR3: CASSPNRDRLSGNTIYF. In nucleotides, the CDR3 is TGCGCCAGCAGCCCAAACCGGGACAGGCTCTCTGGAAACACCATATATTTT.

The V gene is TRBV9, the J gene TRBJ2-1; 7 bases map to TRBD2. Germline V lookup: CDR1 SGDLS, CDR2 YYNGEE. This CDR3 is 16 amino acids long. With 0 bases clipped from V and 8 bases from J, the junction kept 11 bases outside the gene matches. This chain's CDR3 is CASSVAVRSGDDEQFF. CDR3 DNA: TGTGCCAGCAGCGTAGCCGTCAGGAGCGGGGACGATGAGCAGTTCTTC. Filled out from reference TRBV9 and TRBJ2-1, the complete variable domain reads DSGVTQTPKHLITATGQRVTLRCSPRSGDLSVYWYQQSLDQGLQFLIQYYNGEERAKGNILERFSAQQFPDLHSELNLSSLELGDSALYFCASSVAVRSGDDEQFFGPGTRLTVL.